A selection of T cell receptor beta chains follows, all from one sample in a study of shared clonotypes between healthy human individuals. TCRdb's table, derived via immunoSEQ multiplex PCR, lists solely in-frame clones and lacks some. There are approximately 600,000 clones in the sample; roughly 95% occur only once, and about 0.11% lies in the top ten. The material sequenced was naive CD8+ T cells sorted from blood. The receptors shown here come from a woman in her thirties in good health. Each CDR3 is given with its conserved first and last residue. A D gene is named only where the DNA matches it firmly. Clone size is not always given. Where it is, it says once, few, many or a class for expanded clones.

CDR3aa: CAISEGTGYEQYF
CDR3nt: TGTGCCATCAGTGAGGGGACAGGCTACGAGCAGTACTTC
abundance: once
v_gene: TRBV10-3
j_gene: TRBJ2-7
len: 13
d_gene: TRBD1

CDR3aa: CASSLVQGDSYEQYF
CDR3nt: TGTGCCAGCAGCTTAGTGCAGGGTGACTCCTACGAGCAGTACTTC
abundance: NA
v_gene: TRBV7-8
j_gene: TRBJ2-7
len: 15
d_gene: NA

CDR3aa: CATSRKQWQETQYF
CDR3nt: TGTGCCACCAGCAGAAAACAGTGGCAAGAGACCCAGTACTTC
abundance: NA
v_gene: TRBV15
j_gene: TRBJ2-5
len: 14
d_gene: NA

CDR3aa: CASTRRAGREEETQYF
CDR3nt: TGCGCCAGCACCCGAAGGGCGGGCCGTGAGGAAGAGACCCAGTACTTC
abundance: NA
v_gene: TRBV4-1
j_gene: TRBJ2-5
len: 16
d_gene: NA

CDR3aa: CSVVGRGIQTGTNNYGYTF
CDR3nt: TGCAGCGTTGTTGGCAGGGGGATCCAGACCGGCACTAATAACTATGGCTACACCTTC
abundance: NA
v_gene: TRBV29-1
j_gene: TRBJ1-2
len: 19
d_gene: TRBD1

CDR3aa: CASSVGISSTGELFF
CDR3nt: TGTGCCAGCAGCGTAGGAATTAGCAGCACCGGGGAGCTGTTTTTT
abundance: NA
v_gene: TRBV9
j_gene: TRBJ2-2
len: 15
d_gene: NA

CDR3aa: CASSSGSGAYEQYF
CDR3nt: TGTGCCAGCAGTTCAGGGAGTGGGGCCTACGAGCAGTACTTC
abundance: NA
v_gene: TRBV6-6
j_gene: TRBJ2-7
len: 14
d_gene: NA

CDR3aa: CASSSSTAEDIYEQYF
CDR3nt: TGTGCCAGCAGTTCCTCGACCGCCGAAGACATCTACGAGCAGTACTTC
abundance: NA
v_gene: TRBV27
j_gene: TRBJ2-7
len: 16
d_gene: NA

CDR3aa: CASRPSGGELFF
CDR3nt: TGTGCCAGCAGACCCTCTGGCGGGGAGCTGTTTTTT
abundance: NA
v_gene: TRBV28
j_gene: TRBJ2-2
len: 12
d_gene: NA

CDR3aa: CASSSLLAHDGYEQYF
CDR3nt: TGTGCCAGCAGTTCCCTACTAGCTCACGATGGCTACGAGCAGTACTTC
abundance: NA
v_gene: TRBV28
j_gene: TRBJ2-7
len: 16
d_gene: NA

CDR3aa: CASSPDPTSGSYEQYF
CDR3nt: TGTGCCAGCAGCCCAGACCCAACTAGCGGGAGTTACGAGCAGTACTTC
abundance: NA
v_gene: TRBV7-9
j_gene: TRBJ2-7
len: 16
d_gene: TRBD2

CDR3aa: CASSYLAGFEAFF
CDR3nt: TGTGCCAGCAGTTATCTTGCCGGGTTTGAAGCTTTCTTT
abundance: NA
v_gene: TRBV6-5
j_gene: TRBJ1-1
len: 13
d_gene: NA

CDR3aa: CSEGGEQYF
CDR3nt: TGCAGCGAGGGGGGCGAGCAGTACTTC
abundance: NA
v_gene: TRBV29-1
j_gene: TRBJ2-7
len: 9
d_gene: NA

CDR3aa: CASSLSPYEQYF
CDR3nt: TGTGCCAGCAGCCTCTCACCCTACGAGCAGTACTTC
abundance: once
v_gene: TRBV14
j_gene: TRBJ2-7
len: 12
d_gene: NA

CDR3aa: CASSQGLSNYEQYF
CDR3nt: TGTGCCAGCAGCCAGGGACTCTCAAATTACGAGCAGTACTTC
abundance: NA
v_gene: TRBV5-6
j_gene: TRBJ2-7
len: 14
d_gene: NA

CDR3aa: CASTLTGLEAFF
CDR3nt: TGTGCCAGCACCCTGACTGGGCTTGAAGCTTTCTTT
abundance: NA
v_gene: TRBV7-2
j_gene: TRBJ1-1
len: 12
d_gene: NA

CDR3aa: CSGVSAGSEFF
CDR3nt: TGCAGCGGTGTAAGTGCGGGATCGGAGTTCTTC
abundance: NA
v_gene: TRBV29-1
j_gene: TRBJ2-1
len: 11
d_gene: NA

CDR3aa: CASSPLPGETQYF
CDR3nt: TGCGCCAGCAGCCCTCTCCCGGGTGAGACCCAGTACTTC
abundance: NA
v_gene: TRBV5-1
j_gene: TRBJ2-5
len: 13
d_gene: NA

CDR3aa: CASGSAGELFF
CDR3nt: TGTGCTAGTGGTTCTGCCGGGGAGCTGTTTTTT
abundance: NA
v_gene: TRBV12-5
j_gene: TRBJ2-2
len: 11
d_gene: NA

CDR3aa: CASSILSRPYEQYF
CDR3nt: TGTGCCAGTAGTATTTTATCGCGTCCCTACGAGCAGTACTTC
abundance: NA
v_gene: TRBV19
j_gene: TRBJ2-7
len: 14
d_gene: NA

CDR3aa: CASSQDLAPSSSYGYTF
CDR3nt: TGCGCCAGCAGCCAAGATCTCGCCCCGAGTAGTTCCTATGGCTACACCTTC
abundance: NA
v_gene: TRBV4-1
j_gene: TRBJ1-2
len: 17
d_gene: NA

CDR3aa: CASSLNPSDSNYGYTF
CDR3nt: TGTGCCAGCAGCCTTAATCCTTCGGACAGTAACTATGGCTACACCTTC
abundance: NA
v_gene: TRBV7-9
j_gene: TRBJ1-2
len: 16
d_gene: NA

CDR3aa: CASSYSGGAEQYF
CDR3nt: TGTGCCAGCAGTTACTCAGGGGGAGCCGAGCAGTACTTC
abundance: NA
v_gene: TRBV6-6
j_gene: TRBJ2-7
len: 13
d_gene: NA

CDR3aa: CASSFPHRDGIYEQYF
CDR3nt: TGTGCCAGCAGTTTTCCGCACCGGGACGGAATCTACGAGCAGTACTTC
abundance: NA
v_gene: TRBV27
j_gene: TRBJ2-7
len: 16
d_gene: NA

CDR3aa: CSAWTSGEQFF
CDR3nt: TGCAGTGCTTGGACTAGCGGTGAGCAGTTCTTC
abundance: NA
v_gene: TRBV20-1
j_gene: TRBJ2-1
len: 11
d_gene: TRBD2

CDR3aa: CSVEGGGSGNTIYF
CDR3nt: TGCAGCGTTGAAGGAGGGGGCTCTGGAAACACCATATATTTT
abundance: NA
v_gene: TRBV29-1
j_gene: TRBJ1-3
len: 14
d_gene: NA

CDR3aa: CASSYTGTVYNEQFF
CDR3nt: TGTGCCAGCAGTTATACCGGGACAGTCTACAATGAGCAGTTCTTC
abundance: NA
v_gene: TRBV28
j_gene: TRBJ2-1
len: 15
d_gene: TRBD1

CDR3aa: CASPNGGRQVFF
CDR3nt: TGCGCCAGCCCGAATGGCGGGAGGCAGGTGTTTTTT
abundance: NA
v_gene: TRBV5-1
j_gene: TRBJ2-2
len: 12
d_gene: TRBD2

CDR3aa: CASSPPGQGTIYGYTF
CDR3nt: TGTGCCAGCTCACCACCGGGACAGGGCACCATTTATGGCTACACCTTC
abundance: NA
v_gene: TRBV18
j_gene: TRBJ1-2
len: 16
d_gene: TRBD1

CDR3aa: CASSLAGPSNEQFF
CDR3nt: TGTGCCAGCAGTCTCGCGGGCCCCTCCAATGAGCAGTTCTTC
abundance: NA
v_gene: TRBV27
j_gene: TRBJ2-1
len: 14
d_gene: NA